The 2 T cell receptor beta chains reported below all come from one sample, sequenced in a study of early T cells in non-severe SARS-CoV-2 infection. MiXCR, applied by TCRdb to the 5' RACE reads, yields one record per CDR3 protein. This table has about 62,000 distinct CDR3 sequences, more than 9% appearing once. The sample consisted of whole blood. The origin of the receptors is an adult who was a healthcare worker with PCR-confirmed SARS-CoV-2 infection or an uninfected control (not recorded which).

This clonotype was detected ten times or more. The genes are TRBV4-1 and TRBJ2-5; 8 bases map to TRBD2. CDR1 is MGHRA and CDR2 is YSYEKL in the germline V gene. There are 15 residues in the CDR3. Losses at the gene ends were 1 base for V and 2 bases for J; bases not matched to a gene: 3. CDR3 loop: CASSQAGGPQETQYF. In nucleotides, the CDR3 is TGCGCCAGCAGCCAAGCGGGGGGGCCTCAAGAGACCCAGTACTTC.

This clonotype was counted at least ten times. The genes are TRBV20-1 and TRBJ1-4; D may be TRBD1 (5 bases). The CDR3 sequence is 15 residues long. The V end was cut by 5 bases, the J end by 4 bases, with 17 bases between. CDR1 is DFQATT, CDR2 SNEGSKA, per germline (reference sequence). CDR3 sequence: CSASEGWGLNEKLFF. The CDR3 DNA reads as TGCAGTGCTTCGGAAGGGTGGGGCCTTAATGAAAAACTGTTTTTT.